A single sample is the source of the 30 T cell receptor beta chains below, sequenced in a study of molecular identifiers for immune sequencing clone quantification. Each CDR3 protein is one row after TCRdb ran MiXCR on the PCR reads. This table has just under 650,000 distinct CDR3 sequences, 20% appearing once. Sequenced input: naive CD8+ T cells from blood, with Jurkat cell RNA spiked in. Subset defined: FACS-sorted CD8+CD4-CCR7+CD45RA+ naive T cells. The receptors were gathered from a human donor in good health. Some libraries in this study had Jurkat cell RNA spiked in.

This clonotype occurred many times. The V and J genes are TRBV29-1 and TRBJ1-1, with D perhaps TRBD1 (5 bases). The ends were cut back, 7 bases at V and 1 base at J, with 13 bases in the middle. CDR1 and CDR2 from the germline V gene are SQVTM and ANQGSEA. This CDR3 spans 13 amino acids. The CDR3, as DNA: TGCAGCGCCCAAGGCGGACAGAACACTGAAGCTTTCTTT. Its protein is CSAQGGQNTEAFF.

This clonotype was seen more than once but under ten times. The V gene is TRBV19, the J gene TRBJ2-1, with TRBD1 as a possible D gene (5 bases). Looked up from germline, CDR1 is LNHDA and CDR2 is SQIVND (reference sequence). Trimming removed 3 bases from V and 7 bases from J, with 10 bases in between. This CDR3 is 13 amino acids long. The CDR3 DNA reads TGTGCCAGTAGTATTGCTTACAGGAATGAGCAGTTCTTC. Its translation: CASSIAYRNEQFF.

This clonotype appeared a few times. The chain carries TRBV2 and TRBJ2-2; a possible D gene is TRBD2 (5 bases). CDR3 length: 16 amino acids. The germline V and J ends were trimmed by 3 bases and 7 bases, with 18 bases remaining between them. Germline V CDR1 and CDR2: SNHLY, FYNNEI. Written as DNA, the CDR3 is TGTGCCAGCAGTGATCCCACTGAGGGTTCAAGCGGGGAGCTGTTTTTT. It is translated as CASSDPTEGSSGELFF.

The chain joins TRBV7-2 to TRBJ2-1; weak D call: TRBD2 (6 bases). Germline V gene data show CDR1 as SGHTA and CDR2 as FQGNSA. CDR3 length: 12 amino acids. V lost 3 bases to trimming and J lost 10 bases, with 10 bases between them. The chain's CDR3 is CASSFLAVEQFF. As DNA, the CDR3 is TGTGCCAGCAGCTTCTTAGCGGTGGAGCAGTTCTTC.

Many counts were recorded for this clonotype. This chain joins TRBV12-3 or TRBV12-4 and TRBJ2-3; possibly TRBD1 for D (5 bases). The V end was cut by 0 bases, the J end by 0 bases, with 13 bases between. The CDR3 loop spans 17 amino acids. The CDR3 nucleotides are TGTGCCAGCAGTTTAGCCAGGGCGAGTGCTAGCACAGATACGCAGTATTTT. It is translated as CASSLARASASTDTQYF.

In this sample, this clonotype turned up many times. CDR3 nucleotide sequence: TGTGCCAGCAGCCAGCTCCAGGGGATCACCGGGGAGCTGTTTTTT. Its protein is CASSQLQGITGELFF. This chain uses TRBV14 with TRBJ2-2; D possibly corresponds to TRBD1 (6 bases). Germline V gives CDR1 SGHDN, CDR2 FVKESK. With 3 bases removed from V and 4 bases from J, the gap between germline ends came to 12 bases. CDR3 length: 15 amino acids.

This clonotype was seen a handful of times. This rearrangement joins TRBV19 to TRBJ2-3; TRBD2 agrees at 7 bases. The CDR3 runs to 16 residues. The ends lost 8 bases at V and 5 bases at J; junction bases unmatched: 16. Germline values: CDR1 LNHDA, CDR2 SQIVND (reference sequence). CDR3: CASAPRGLTLLDTQYF. Written as DNA, the CDR3 is TGTGCCAGTGCACCGCGGGGACTAACCCTCCTAGATACGCAGTATTTT.

The rearrangement uses TRBV30 and TRBJ2-5, with 9 bases that match TRBD2. The CDR3 extends over 16 amino acids. Germline V gene lookup returns CDR1 GTSNPN and CDR2 SVGIG (reference sequence). Unmatched junction bases numbered 6, after V lost 0 bases and J lost 1 base. As DNA, the CDR3 is TGTGCCTGGAGTGTAGGGACTAGCAGCGTCCAAGAGACCCAGTACTTC. Translation: CAWSVGTSSVQETQYF.

Only a few counts were recorded for this clonotype. This may come from a read error, since a much larger clone is one base off. The genes are TRBV6-2 or TRBV6-3 and TRBJ2-3; D possibly corresponds to TRBD2 (5 bases). V lost 4 bases and J lost 4, with 12 bases in between. This CDR3 has 14 residues. Germline assignment: CDR1 MNHEY and CDR2 SVGEGT. The CDR3 nucleotides read TGTGCCAGCAGTTGCGAGGGTACGGCAGATACGCAGTATTTT. Its translation: CASSCEGTADTQYF.

Comment on this clonotype: An end of the junction does not agree with germline; a read error may underlie this. The genes are TRBV15 and TRBJ1-5; weak D call: TRBD1 (5 bases). CDR3 size: 15 residues. Germline-derived CDR1 and CDR2 are LNHNV and YYDKDF (reference sequence). The CDR3 region is CATNSYQGRNQLQHF. The CDR3 bases are TGTGCCACCAACAGTTATCAGGGAAGAAATCAGCTCCAGCATTTT.

This clonotype occurred a few times. V is TRBV11-2 and J is TRBJ2-7; the D gene is possibly TRBD2 (5 bases). Trimming pared 5 bases from V and 3 bases from J, leaving 8 bases between. CDR3 size: 12 residues. CDR1 and CDR2 (germline): SGHAT, FQNNGV. Here the CDR3 DNA reads TGTGCCAGCAGCATACTAGGCTACGAGCAGTACTTC. The encoded protein is CASSILGYEQYF.

This clonotype has ten or more counts. This chain links TRBV4-1 with TRBJ2-7; 9 nucleotides match TRBD1. The CDR3 runs 13 residues. Trimming at V came to 3 bases and at J to 6 bases, leaving 3 bases not matched to a gene. The germline V gene has CDR1 MGHRA and CDR2 YSYEKL. This CDR3 is CASSQGQGFEQYF. In nucleotides, the CDR3 is TGCGCCAGCAGCCAGGGACAGGGCTTCGAGCAGTACTTC.

Points on this clonotype: This may stem from a read error, because a much larger clone lies one nucleotide away. This CDR3 reads CASTGEDTEAFF. CDR3 sequence (DNA): TGTGCCAGTACAGGGGAGGACACTGAAGCTTTCTTT. The V and J genes are TRBV27 and TRBJ1-1, with 7 bases lining up with TRBD1. CDR1 and CDR2 (germline): MNHEY, SMNVEV (reference sequence). V shed 9 bases and J 3 bases; nucleotides not matched to a gene: 4. There are 12 residues in the CDR3.

V gene TRBV2 combines with J gene TRBJ1-4; 8 bases match TRBD1. Germline CDR1 is SNHLY and CDR2 is FYNNEI. The CDR3 totals 15 residues. V shed 4 bases, J shed 8 bases, and the junction held 9 bases outside the gene matches. This chain's CDR3 is CASSGLTGAVEKLFF. The CDR3 region has the DNA TGTGCCAGCAGTGGGTTGACAGGGGCCGTGGAAAAACTGTTTTTT. The whole variable domain, remainder taken from reference TRBV2 and TRBJ1-4, is EPEVTQTPSHQVTQMGQEVILRCVPISNHLYFYWYRQILGQKVEFLVSFYNNEISEKSEIFDDQFSVERPDGSNFTLKIRSTKLEDSAMYFCASSGLTGAVEKLFFGSGTQLSVL.

This clonotype showed up many times. The chain is built from TRBV15 and TRBJ2-3; 12 bases agree with TRBD1. Germline V gene lookup returns CDR1 LNHNV and CDR2 YYDKDF (reference sequence). V lost 5 bases to trimming and J lost 0 bases; unmatched junction nucleotides: 12. This CDR3 contains 19 residues. The CDR3 spells CATSSSRDRGQTSTDTQYF. Here the CDR3 DNA reads TGTGCCACCAGCTCCAGCAGGGACAGGGGGCAAACTAGCACAGATACGCAGTATTTT.

Here the CDR3 reads CASSLYVGQGTTGELFF. DNA of the CDR3: TGTGCCAGCAGCTTATACGTGGGACAGGGGACCACCGGGGAGCTGTTTTTT. The gene calls are TRBV7-2 and TRBJ2-2, with TRBD1 identical over 10 bases. The V and J ends lost 2 bases and 4 bases, in that order; junction bases with no gene match: 7. This CDR3 has 17 residues. Germline-derived CDR1 and CDR2 are SGHTA and FQGNSA.

This clonotype turned up a few times. The J gene is TRBJ2-2, the V gene TRBV27, with a weak D call TRBD2 (5 bases). Deletions cut 3 bases from V and 7 bases from J, with 9 bases between. The length of the CDR3 is 13 residues. Germline CDR1 MNHEY, CDR2 SMNVEV (reference sequence). The chain's CDR3 is CASSFPGGGELFF. In DNA form, the CDR3 reads TGTGCCAGCAGTTTTCCAGGAGGCGGGGAGCTGTTTTTT.

Only a few counts were recorded for this clonotype. The chain uses TRBV29-1 and TRBJ2-2, with 7 positions matching TRBD2. Unmatched junction bases numbered 5, after V lost 4 bases and J lost 6 bases. Germline CDR1 is SQVTM and CDR2 is ANQGSEA. The CDR3 has 13 amino acids. CDR3 residues: CSVAGGIAGELFF. In nucleotides, the CDR3 is TGCAGCGTTGCGGGGGGTATAGCCGGGGAGCTGTTTTTT.

There are many counts of this clonotype. This sequence joins TRBV30 and TRBJ2-3; 10 bases align to TRBD2. The CDR3 runs to 16 residues. Trimming removed 0 bases from V and 5 bases from J; junction bases left unmatched: 8. The germline V gene encodes CDR1 GTSNPN and CDR2 SVGIG (reference sequence). CDR3 region: CAWSVGAGGSGDTQYF. As DNA, the CDR3 is TGTGCCTGGAGTGTTGGAGCGGGGGGGTCGGGAGATACGCAGTATTTT. The whole variable domain, remainder taken from reference TRBV30 and TRBJ2-3, is SQTIHQWPATLVQPVGSPLSLECTVEGTSNPNLYWYRQAAGRGLQLLFYSVGIGQISSEVPQNLSASRPQDRQFILSSKKLLLSDSGFYLCAWSVGAGGSGDTQYFGPGTRLTVL.

Many counts were recorded for this clonotype. CDR3 nucleotides: TGTGCCAGCAGTTTGCTGCTAGCGGGGGGTAGGACAGATACGCAGTATTTT. It encodes CASSLLLAGGRTDTQYF. This chain joins TRBV27 and TRBJ2-3, with TRBD2 matching over 11 bases. The CDR3 is 17 residues long. Germline CDR1 MNHEY, CDR2 SMNVEV (reference sequence). Trimming at V came to 3 bases and at J to 3 bases, leaving 8 bases not matched to a gene.

About this clonotype itself: A much larger clone differs from this one at a single base, so this may be a read error. This chain links TRBV29-1 with TRBJ1-2; D is ambiguous. V lost 1 base to trimming and J lost 5 bases, with 29 bases between them. The CDR3 contains 19 residues. Germline CDR1 reads SQVTM; CDR2 reads ANQGSEA. The CDR3 loop reads CSVEGSPRQDEPTTYGYTF. In DNA form, the CDR3 reads TGCAGCGTTGAAGGCTCCCCCCGGCAGGATGAACCTACAACGTATGGCTACACCTTC. Based on the CDR3 plus reference TRBV29-1 and TRBJ1-2, the full variable domain is SAVISQKPSRDICQRGTSLTIQCQVDSQVTMMFWYRQQPGQSLTLIATANQGSEATYESGFVIDKFPISRPNLTFSTLTVSNMSPEDSSIYLCSVEGSPRQDEPTTYGYTFGSGTRLTVV.

In its sample, this clonotype was seen many times. This chain links TRBV18 with TRBJ2-3; TRBD1 is a possible D gene (5 bases). The CDR3 length is 15 residues. The V end was cut by 0 bases, the J end by 3 bases, with 10 bases between. Looked up from germline, CDR1 is KGHSH and CDR2 is LQKENI. CDR3 in DNA: TGTGCCAGCTCACCACCGGTCAGGGAAACAGATACGCAGTATTTT. Residues: CASSPPVRETDTQYF.

On this clonotype: A much larger clone lies a single base off, so this may be a read error. The chain links TRBV7-9 to TRBJ2-7, with 10 bases fitting TRBD2. CDR1 and CDR2 from the germline V gene are SEHNR and FQNEAQ (reference sequence). The V and J ends lost 5 bases and 6 bases, in that order; junction bases with no gene match: 13. This CDR3 region has 16 residues. The CDR3 is CASSPMIAGGACEQYF. The CDR3 bases are TGTGCCAGCAGCCCTATGATAGCGGGAGGCGCCTGCGAGCAGTACTTC. The full variable domain, with the rest looked up from reference TRBV7-9 and TRBJ2-7, is DTGVSQNPRHKITKRGQNVTFRCDPISEHNRLYWYRQTLGQGPEFLTYFQNEAQLEKSRLLSDRFSAERPKGSFSTLEIQRTEQGDSAMYLCASSPMIAGGACEQYFGPGTRLTVT.

This clonotype showed up just a few times. One end of the junction varies from germline; a read error may be responsible. The chain combines TRBV19 with TRBJ2-1; a possible D gene is TRBD2 (6 bases). The CDR3 extends over 14 amino acids. From germline, CDR1 is LNHDA and CDR2 SQIVND (reference sequence). Here the CDR3 DNA reads TGTGTCAGTAAGCTCGGGGGAACCTACAATGAGCAGTTCTTC. Residues: CVSKLGGTYNEQFF.

DNA for the CDR3: TGTGCCAGCAGCCCTGTGCGGGAGAGTAGGGGGGAGACCCAGTACTTC. Amino acid sequence: CASSPVRESRGETQYF. The J gene is TRBJ2-5, the V gene TRBV7-6; D possibly corresponds to TRBD2 (7 bases). CDR3 length equals 16 residues. The V end was cut by 5 bases, the J end by 5 bases, with 21 bases between. CDR1 is SGHVS, CDR2 FNYEAQ, per germline.

This clonotype was observed at least ten times. The V gene is TRBV6-5, the J gene TRBJ1-4, with D perhaps TRBD1 (5 bases). The CDR3 covers 15 residues. V lost 2 bases to trimming and J lost 3 bases, with 10 bases between them. From germline, CDR1 is MNHEY and CDR2 SVGAGI. CDR3 DNA sequence: TGTGCCAGCAGTTACCTCGGGGGTTCTAATGAAAAACTGTTTTTT. It encodes CASSYLGGSNEKLFF.

As for this clonotype: This may come from a read error, since a much larger clone is one base off. J is TRBJ2-7 and V is TRBV4-3; D may be TRBD1 (6 bases). The CDR3 covers 14 residues. Between the trimmed V and J ends, which lost 4 bases and 3 bases, there was a span of 13 bases. The germline V gene encodes CDR1 LGHNA and CDR2 YSLEER. The CDR3 DNA sequence: TGCGCCAGCAGCCCGACCAGGACAGTCTACGAGCAGTACTTC. Protein product: CASSPTRTVYEQYF.

A remark on this clonotype: A much larger clone lies a single base off, so this may be a read error. This sequence joins TRBV2 and TRBJ2-3; TRBD2 aligns across 10 bases. This CDR3 comprises 15 residues. Germline-derived CDR1 and CDR2 are SNHLY and FYNNEI. The CDR3 bases are TGTGCCAGCAGGGCTCTAGCGGGGGTCACAGGTACGCAGTATTTT. Protein product: CASRALAGVTGTQYF.

In its sample, this clonotype was seen many times. J is TRBJ1-1 and V is TRBV19; D might be TRBD1 (6 bases). CDR3 size: 15 residues. From germline, CDR1 is LNHDA and CDR2 SQIVND (reference sequence). The V gene lost 4 bases and the J gene lost 0 bases, with 12 bases spanning the gap. CDR3 sequence: CASSRLTGVNTEAFF. CDR3 DNA sequence: TGTGCCAGTAGTAGATTGACAGGAGTGAACACTGAAGCTTTCTTT. The full variable domain, in which reference TRBV19 and TRBJ1-1 provide the parts outside the CDR3, is DGGITQSPKYLFRKEGQNVTLSCEQNLNHDAMYWYRQDPGQGLRLIYYSQIVNDFQKGDIAEGYSVSREKKESFPLTVTSAQKNPTAFYLCASSRLTGVNTEAFFGQGTRLTVV.

This clonotype has at least ten counts. This rearrangement joins TRBV9 to TRBJ2-3; D is uncertain. Per germline, CDR1 SGDLS and CDR2 YYNGEE. The V gene lost 3 bases and the J gene lost 6 bases, with 17 bases spanning the gap. The CDR3 is made up of 15 amino acids. CDR3 protein: CASSGMVVPGDTQYF. CDR3 sequence (DNA): TGTGCCAGCAGCGGAATGGTGGTACCCGGGGATACGCAGTATTTT. The full variable domain, with the rest looked up from reference TRBV9 and TRBJ2-3, is DSGVTQTPKHLITATGQRVTLRCSPRSGDLSVYWYQQSLDQGLQFLIQYYNGEERAKGNILERFSAQQFPDLHSELNLSSLELGDSALYFCASSGMVVPGDTQYFGPGTRLTVL.